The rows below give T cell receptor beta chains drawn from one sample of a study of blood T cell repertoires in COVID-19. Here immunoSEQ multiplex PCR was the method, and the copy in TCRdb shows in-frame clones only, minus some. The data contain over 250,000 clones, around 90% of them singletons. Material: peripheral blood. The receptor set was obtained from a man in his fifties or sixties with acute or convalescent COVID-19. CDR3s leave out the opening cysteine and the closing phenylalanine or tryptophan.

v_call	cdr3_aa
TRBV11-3	ASSYRGAGSFFSNEQF
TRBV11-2	ASSGLWGGDYEQY
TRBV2	ASRRIQSTDTQY
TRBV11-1	ASSLLGQGVSYEQY
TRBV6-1	ASSELGSGEQY
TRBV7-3	ASSSTGLNTGELF
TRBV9	ASSVKRELDTEAF
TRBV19	ASSARFQFRDTTEAF
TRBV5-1	ASSLGGLATLEQY
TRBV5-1	ASLQGEDTEAF
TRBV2	ASTEGLAGRADTQY
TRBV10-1	ASSGVGGEAF
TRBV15	ATSREDSQETQY
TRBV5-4	ASSLSQAKEKLF
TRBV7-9	ASSNRLAGGTDTQY
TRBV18	ASSLGTPVGEQY
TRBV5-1	ASSGEGNYGYT
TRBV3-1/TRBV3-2	ASSRGEKLF
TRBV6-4	ASSEGPRGPYEQY
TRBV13	ASRSTSEGGYT
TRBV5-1	ASTPASKYEQY
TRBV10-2	ASSEPGNSPLH
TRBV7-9	ASSPGGGGGETQY
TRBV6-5	ASSFHSGGANEQF